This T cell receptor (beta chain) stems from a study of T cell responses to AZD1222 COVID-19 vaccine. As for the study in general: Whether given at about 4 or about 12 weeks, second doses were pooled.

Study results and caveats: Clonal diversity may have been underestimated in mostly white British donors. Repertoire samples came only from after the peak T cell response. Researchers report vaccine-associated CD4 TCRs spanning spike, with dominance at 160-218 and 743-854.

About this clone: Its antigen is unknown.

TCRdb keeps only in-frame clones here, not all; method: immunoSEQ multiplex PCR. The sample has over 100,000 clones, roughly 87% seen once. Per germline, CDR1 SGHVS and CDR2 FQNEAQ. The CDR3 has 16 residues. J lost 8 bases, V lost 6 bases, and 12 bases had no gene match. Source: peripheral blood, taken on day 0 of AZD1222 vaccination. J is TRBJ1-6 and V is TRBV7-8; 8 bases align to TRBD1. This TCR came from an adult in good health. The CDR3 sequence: CASSPLPTGADSPLHF. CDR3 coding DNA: TGTGCCAGCAGTCCTCTACCGACAGGGGCAGATTCACCCCTCCACTTT. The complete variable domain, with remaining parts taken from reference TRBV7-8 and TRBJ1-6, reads GAGVSQSPRYKVAKRGQDVALRCDPISGHVSLFWYQQALGQGPEFLTYFQNEAQLDKSGLPSDRFFAERPEGSVSTLKIQRTQQEDSAVYLCASSPLPTGADSPLHFGNGTRLTVT.